The text below deals with one TCR beta chain. The data were obtained in a study of beta chain features in type 1 diabetes. Reverse transcribing all isolated RNA meant expressed TCRB transcripts were sequenced. Naive, central memory and regulatory T cell samples yielded about 4 million reads on average. The data were produced by immunoSEQ multiplex PCR, yet TCRdb's version contains in-frame clones alone and is incomplete. The sample includes approximately 250,000 clones, about 14% of them seen just once. The ends were cut back, 0 bases at V and 4 bases at J, with 19 bases in the middle. Germline CDR1 reads SGHNT; CDR2 reads YYREEE (reference sequence). CDR3 size: 17 residues.

The origin of this receptor is a woman aged 40-49 years in good health. This chain joins TRBV5-4 and TRBJ1-2; weak D call: TRBD1 (6 bases). The sample consisted of naive CD4+ T cells from blood. The CDR3 bases are TGTGCCAGCAGCTTGGTTTATCGGGACACTAAACCCTATGGCTACACCTTC. It yields the protein CASSLVYRDTKPYGYTF.